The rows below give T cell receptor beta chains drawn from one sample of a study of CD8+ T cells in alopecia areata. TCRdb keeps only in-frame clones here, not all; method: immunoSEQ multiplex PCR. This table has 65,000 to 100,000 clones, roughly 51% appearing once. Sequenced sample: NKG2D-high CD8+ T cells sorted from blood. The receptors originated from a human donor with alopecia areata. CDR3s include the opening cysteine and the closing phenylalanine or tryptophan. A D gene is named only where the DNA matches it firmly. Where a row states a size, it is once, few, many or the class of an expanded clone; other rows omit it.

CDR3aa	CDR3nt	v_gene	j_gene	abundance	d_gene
CAWNVGNAYEQYF	TGTGCCTGGAACGTGGGCAACGCCTACGAGCAGTACTTC	TRBV30	TRBJ2-7	.	.
CSVGGLPGQTYEQYF	TGCAGCGTTGGGGGCCTACCGGGACAGACCTACGAGCAGTACTTC	TRBV29-1	TRBJ2-7	few	TRBD1
CSVEEDSFYGYTF	TGCAGCGTTGAAGAGGACAGCTTCTATGGCTACACCTTC	TRBV29-1	TRBJ1-2	few	.
CASSLKYTQPQHF	TGTGCCAGCAGTTTAAAGTATACTCAGCCCCAGCATTTT	TRBV27	TRBJ1-5	.	.
CASSGTGDRDQYF	TGTGCCAGCAGTGGGACAGGGGATCGGGACCAGTACTTC	TRBV27	TRBJ2-5	once	TRBD1
CASSSQGAIHEQYF	TGTGCCAGCAGTTCACAGGGGGCCATCCACGAGCAGTACTTC	TRBV4-2	TRBJ2-7	.	TRBD1
CSVDGGQTPYEQYF	TGCAGCGTTGATGGGGGACAGACTCCCTACGAGCAGTACTTC	TRBV29-1	TRBJ2-7	few	TRBD1
CSAEGDTEAFF	TGCAGCGCCGAGGGTGACACTGAAGCTTTCTTT	TRBV29-1	TRBJ1-1	few	.
CALQGPEAFF	TGTGCTCTTCAGGGACCTGAAGCTTTCTTT	TRBV30	TRBJ1-1	.	.
CASSSEGQPQHF	TGTGCCAGCAGCTCCGAGGGGCAGCCCCAGCATTTT	TRBV6-5	TRBJ1-5	.	.
CASSGLSYEQYF	TGTGCCAGCAGTGGACTCTCCTACGAGCAGTACTTC	TRBV2	TRBJ2-7	.	.
CASSQGQGNIQYF	TGCGCCAGCAGCCAAGGACAGGGCAACATTCAGTACTTC	TRBV4-1	TRBJ2-4	.	TRBD1
CASSYGWGDEQYF	TGTGCCAGCAGTTACGGGTGGGGGGACGAGCAGTACTTC	TRBV6-5	TRBJ2-7	.	.
CASSSGMGQYF	TGTGCCAGCAGCTCCGGTATGGGGCAGTACTTC	TRBV11-2	TRBJ2-7	once	.
CASSFGGREQYF	TGTGCCAGCAGCTTTGGGGGGCGCGAGCAGTACTTC	TRBV7-9	TRBJ2-7	once	.
CASSFGQAYEQYF	TGTGCCAGCAGCTTCGGTCAAGCCTACGAGCAGTACTTC	TRBV7-2	TRBJ2-7	.	.
CAWKSGQGNTGELFF	TGTGCCTGGAAATCCGGACAGGGAAACACCGGGGAGCTGTTTTTT	TRBV30	TRBJ2-2	.	TRBD1
CASSLDNNYGYTF	TGTGCCAGCAGCCTAGACAATAACTATGGCTACACCTTC	TRBV28	TRBJ1-2	few	.
CATGCHSYRDPKEQTQYF	TGTGCCACCGGCTGTCATTCATACCGGGACCCAAAGGAGCAGACCCAGTACTTC	TRBV10-3	TRBJ2-5	.	.
CASSQDSVTFYNEQFF	TGCGCCAGCAGCCAAGATAGCGTAACCTTCTACAATGAGCAGTTCTTC	TRBV4-3	TRBJ2-1	.	.
CASSQEIAHYGYTF	TGCGCCAGCAGCCAAGAGATCGCACACTATGGCTACACCTTC	TRBV4-3	TRBJ1-2	.	.
CASSYGDGETQYF	TGTGCCAGCAGTTACGGGGACGGGGAGACCCAGTACTTC	TRBV6-5	TRBJ2-5	.	.
CASGGQGEETQYF	TGTGCTAGTGGCGGACAGGGCGAAGAGACCCAGTACTTC	TRBV12-5	TRBJ2-5	.	TRBD1
CASSYGDTGELFF	TGTGCCAGCAGTTACGGGGACACCGGGGAGCTGTTTTTT	TRBV6-5	TRBJ2-2	few	.
CASRGAAEYF	TGTGCCAGCAGGGGCGCAGCGGAATACTTC	TRBV2	TRBJ2-7	.	.
CASSQVGGLAGETQYF	TGTGCCAGCAGCCAAGTAGGGGGACTAGCGGGAGAGACCCAGTACTTC	TRBV14	TRBJ2-5	few	TRBD2
CASSFLPGYYEQYF	TGTGCCAGCAGCTTTCTTCCGGGGTACTACGAGCAGTACTTC	TRBV13	TRBJ2-7	.	.
CASSQAGQLEQYF	TGTGCCAGCAGCCAGGCCGGACAGTTAGAGCAGTACTTC	TRBV4-2	TRBJ2-7	.	.
CAWGRDSLRGTEAFF	TGTGCCTGGGGGAGGGACAGTCTAAGGGGAACTGAAGCTTTCTTT	TRBV30	TRBJ1-1	.	TRBD1
CSVEDERGKLFF	TGCAGCGTTGAAGATGAAAGGGGGAAACTGTTTTTT	TRBV29-1	TRBJ1-4	few	.